This T cell receptor (beta chain) was sequenced for a study of control samples from healthy donors and cancer patients. Some clones are missing from TCRdb's copy, which holds only in-frame ones; the method was immunoSEQ multiplex PCR. Counted here are approximately 81,000 clones, 94% occurring once; the ten biggest clones make up approximately 4.8%. Trimming removed 0 bases from V and 4 bases from J, with 5 bases in between. Per the germline V gene, CDR1 is SGDLS and CDR2 is YYNGEE. The CDR3 has 13 residues. The TCR sequence derives from a woman aged 18-29 years in good health. Sequencing used blood. The chain employs TRBV9 and TRBJ1-5; D not certain. As DNA, the CDR3 is TGTGCCAGCAGCGTAGAGGTTAATCAGCCCCAGCATTTT. Its protein product is CASSVEVNQPQHF.